Shown below are 17 T cell receptor beta chains from a single sample sequenced in a study of cytomegalovirus exposure and HLA in healthy donors (dated by TCRdb to about 2017). Library creation used the immunoSEQ multiplex PCR assay. For the multiplex PCR, a mixture combining 60 forward primers for TCR Vbeta segments and 13 reverse primers for TCR Jbeta segments was used. In TCRdb, the immuneACCESS table is reduced to in-frame sequences with V and J assigned. These tables do not hold every clone; where another copy was compared, an unresolved V gene accounts for under half, and the others remain unexplained. The sample table contains 200,000 to 300,000 clones; only one count was recorded for roughly 87% of them. The ten largest clonotypes hold around 5.4% of the sample. Specimen: PBMCs. These receptors all come from a woman aged 40 to 55 in good health and CMV-seropositive.

The genes are TRBV5-1 and TRBJ2-7, with D possibly matching TRBD1 (8 bases). The V end was cut by 5 bases, the J end by 7 bases, with 22 bases between. CDR3 length: 15 residues. Germline-derived CDR1 and CDR2 are SGHRS and YFSETQ. This CDR3 is CASRPRTGMGGEQYF. DNA for the CDR3: TGCGCCAGCAGACCCCGGACAGGGATGGGAGGGGAGCAGTACTTC.

This sequence joins TRBV30 and TRBJ1-3; the match to TRBD1 covers 7 bases. The CDR3 totals 15 residues. The germline V gene encodes CDR1 GTSNPN and CDR2 SVGIG (reference sequence). With 3 bases clipped from V and 0 bases from J, the junction kept 5 bases outside the gene matches. The CDR3 nucleotides are TGTGCCTGGAGGGAAGGGGGCTTCTCTGGAAACACCATATATTTT. Translating gives CAWREGGFSGNTIYF.

V is TRBV4-3 and J is TRBJ2-3; 8 positions match TRBD2. Germline V CDR1 and CDR2: LGHNA, YSLEER. CDR3 length: 17 amino acids. V gave up 0 bases and J gave up 0 bases; unmatched junction bases: 5. The CDR3 sequence is CASSQDLPSGSTDTQYF. DNA of the CDR3: TGCGCCAGCAGCCAAGATCTGCCTAGCGGGAGCACAGATACGCAGTATTTT.

This clone came up once. The chain uses TRBV15 and TRBJ2-1; D ambiguous. In germline, CDR1 is LNHNV, CDR2 YYDKDF (reference sequence). The V and J ends lost 4 bases and 6 bases respectively, with 10 bases between them. The CDR3 extends over 13 amino acids. The CDR3: CATSTSTGNEQFF. In DNA form, the CDR3 reads TGTGCCACCAGCACCTCGACGGGCAATGAGCAGTTCTTC.

The chain couples TRBV7-6 to TRBJ2-3; 8 positions match TRBD1. This CDR3 is 15 amino acids long. CDR1 is SGHVS and CDR2 is FNYEAQ in the germline V gene. V was clipped by 2 bases and J by 6 bases; unmatched bases: 7. CDR3 bases: TGTGCCAGCAGCTTACGGACAGGGTGGGGGGATACGCAGTATTTT. Translated: CASSLRTGWGDTQYF.

The V and J genes are TRBV19 and TRBJ2-7; 11 bases are a match to TRBD1. The V segment lost 4 bases and the J segment 0 bases; nucleotides outside the gene matches: 5. This CDR3 comprises 16 residues. CDR1 is LNHDA and CDR2 is SQIVND in the germline V gene (reference sequence). The CDR3 reads CASSSPGTGGSYEQYF. The CDR3 DNA reads as TGTGCCAGTAGTAGTCCCGGGACAGGGGGCTCCTACGAGCAGTACTTC.

The chain joins TRBV5-1 to TRBJ1-1; TRBD1 agrees at 8 bases. The CDR3 has 16 amino acids. The germline CDR1 and CDR2 sequences are SGHRS and YFSETQ. With V trimmed by 1 base and J by 3 bases, 8 bases remained unmatched. The CDR3 DNA reads TGCGCCAGCAGCTTGTCCAGGACAGGGTTGGACACTGAAGCTTTCTTT. This translates into CASSLSRTGLDTEAFF.

The chain is built from TRBV4-1 and TRBJ2-6, with 10 bases identical to TRBD2. V trimming: 9 bases; J trimming: 1 base; junction bases outside the gene matches: 12. The V gene's germline CDR1 is MGHRA and CDR2 YSYEKL. This CDR3 has 18 amino acids. The CDR3 loop reads CASKAGGLLVSGANVLTF. CDR3 sequence (DNA): TGCGCCAGTAAAGCGGGGGGGCTTCTTGTTTCTGGGGCCAACGTCCTGACTTTC.

This clone was seen only once. This sequence joins TRBV30 and TRBJ1-1; D may be TRBD1 (5 bases). CDR1 and CDR2 from the germline V gene are GTSNPN and SVGIG (reference sequence). The CDR3 is 13 amino acids. V lost 1 base to trimming and J lost 13 bases, with 19 bases between them. For the CDR3, the DNA is TGTGCCTGGAGTGCGTCAGGGTTGGGTGTTGTTTTCTTT. Protein sequence: CAWSASGLGVVFF. Full variable domain (outside the CDR3, taken from reference TRBV30 and TRBJ1-1): SQTIHQWPATLVQPVGSPLSLECTVEGTSNPNLYWYRQAAGRGLQLLFYSVGIGQISSEVPQNLSASRPQDRQFILSSKKLLLSDSGFYLCAWSASGLGVVFFGQGTRLTVV.

DNA for the CDR3: TGTGCCAGCAGTACAGGAGCCCCGGGGCAGTACTTC. Translating gives CASSTGAPGQYF. This chain uses TRBV28 with TRBJ2-7; tentatively, D is TRBD1 (5 bases). The CDR3 runs 12 residues. The germline V gene has CDR1 MDHEN and CDR2 SYDVKM. Trimming removed 5 bases from V and 9 bases from J, with 14 bases in between. The full variable domain, rest sourced from reference TRBV28 and TRBJ2-7, is DVKVTQSSRYLVKRTGEKVFLECVQDMDHENMFWYRQDPGLGLRLIYFSYDVKMKEKGDIPEGYSVSREKKERFSLILESASTNQTSMYLCASSTGAPGQYFGPGTRLTVT.

The rearrangement uses TRBV30 and TRBJ2-4; maybe TRBD2 (6 bases). The CDR3 has 14 amino acids. In germline, CDR1 is GTSNPN, CDR2 SVGIG (reference sequence). The germline V and J ends were trimmed by 0 bases and 8 bases, with 14 bases remaining between them. CDR3 region: CAWSVAGGNYIQYF. The CDR3 coding sequence is TGTGCCTGGAGTGTGGCCGGAGGGAACTACATTCAGTACTTC.

This clone appeared a single time. V and J are TRBV10-2 and TRBJ2-7; D is possibly TRBD1 (6 bases). V lost 5 bases, J lost 4 bases, and 15 bases lay in between. CDR3 length: 14 amino acids. Germline lookup yields CDR1 WSHSY and CDR2 SAAADI. The chain's CDR3 is CASSLQGNRYEQYF. CDR3 nucleotides: TGCGCCAGCAGTCTACAGGGTAATCGTTACGAGCAGTACTTC.

This clone was found once. The V gene is TRBV10-2, the J gene TRBJ2-1; 11 bases are a match to TRBD2. From germline, CDR1 is WSHSY and CDR2 SAAADI. V lost 6 bases, J lost 10 bases, and 14 bases stayed unmatched. CDR3 size: 16 residues. CDR3 protein: CASRALGLAAHPEQFF. CDR3 nucleotide sequence: TGCGCCAGCAGGGCGCTGGGACTAGCGGCCCACCCGGAGCAGTTCTTC.

V usage is TRBV7-3 and J usage is TRBJ2-7; TRBD1 matches 9 bases. This CDR3 spans 14 amino acids. V shed 5 bases, J shed 2 bases, and the junction held 4 bases outside the gene matches. From germline, CDR1 is SGHTA and CDR2 FQGTGA. The DNA of the CDR3 is TGTGCCAGCAGCCCCAGACAGGGGGCCTACGAGCAGTACTTC. It is translated as CASSPRQGAYEQYF.

The genes are TRBV4-2 and TRBJ2-5; a possible D gene is TRBD2 (6 bases). The germline V and J ends were trimmed by 3 bases and 1 base, with 9 bases remaining between them. CDR3 length: 14 residues. The germline V gene encodes CDR1 LGHNA and CDR2 YNFKEQ. CDR3 coding DNA: TGTGCCAGCAGCCAGACTAGTTTCCAAGAGACCCAGTACTTC. It specifies CASSQTSFQETQYF.

This clone was counted only a few times. The chain recombines TRBV4-2 with TRBJ1-4, with no clear D. This CDR3 has 15 amino acids. CDR1 LGHNA and CDR2 YNFKEQ come from the germline V gene. The V and J ends lost 0 bases and 4 bases respectively, with 9 bases between them. The CDR3 region is CASSQEGRDNEKLFF. CDR3 DNA sequence: TGTGCCAGCAGCCAAGAAGGGAGGGATAATGAAAAACTGTTTTTT.

This chain links TRBV19 with TRBJ1-1, with 7 nucleotides matching TRBD1. The V gene's germline CDR1 is LNHDA and CDR2 SQIVND (reference sequence). This CDR3 spans 15 amino acids. V lost 5 bases and J lost 10; bases outside the gene matches: 16. Here the CDR3 reads CASSPGQVNRVGAFF. The CDR3 coding sequence is TGTGCCAGTAGTCCAGGACAGGTCAACCGTGTGGGAGCTTTCTTT.